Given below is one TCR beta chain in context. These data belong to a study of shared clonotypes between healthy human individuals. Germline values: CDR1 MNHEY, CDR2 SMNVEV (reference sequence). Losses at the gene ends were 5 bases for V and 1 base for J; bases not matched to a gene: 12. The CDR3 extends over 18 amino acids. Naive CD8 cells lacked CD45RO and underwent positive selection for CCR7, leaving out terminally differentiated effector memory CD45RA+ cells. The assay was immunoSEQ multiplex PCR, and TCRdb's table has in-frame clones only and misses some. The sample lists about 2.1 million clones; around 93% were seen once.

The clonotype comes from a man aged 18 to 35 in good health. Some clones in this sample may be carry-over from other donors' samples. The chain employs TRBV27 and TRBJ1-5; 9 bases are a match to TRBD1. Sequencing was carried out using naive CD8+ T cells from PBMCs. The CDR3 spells CASSLGTGIIKSNQPQHF. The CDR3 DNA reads TGTGCCAGCAGTCTAGGGACAGGGATCATCAAAAGCAATCAGCCCCAGCATTTT.